The 6 T cell receptor beta chains below all came from one sample that was sequenced in a study of shared clonotypes between healthy human individuals. Generated by immunoSEQ multiplex PCR, the TCRdb table keeps only in-frame clones and is missing some. Here the sample spans 2 million to 3 million clones, 93% being singletons. Sequencing was carried out using naive CD4+ T cells from PBMCs. Subset given: CD45RA+ positively selected. These receptors were taken from a young man in good health. Some clones in this sample may be carry-over from other donors' samples.

The chain links TRBV7-9 to TRBJ2-1; the D gene is possibly TRBD2 (5 bases). V lost 0 bases and J lost 10, with 13 bases in between. The CDR3 extends over 14 amino acids. Looked up from germline, CDR1 is SEHNR and CDR2 is FQNEAQ (reference sequence). The CDR3 region is CASSLATAGQEQFF. DNA of the CDR3: TGTGCCAGCAGCTTAGCGACCGCGGGTCAGGAGCAGTTCTTC.

The V gene is TRBV11-1, the J gene TRBJ2-1; 13 bases map to TRBD2. Germline V gives CDR1 SGHAT, CDR2 FQDESV (reference sequence). V gave up 3 bases and J gave up 6 bases; unmatched junction bases: 14. The CDR3 covers 19 residues. CDR3: CASSFFTGTSGITSNEQFF. The CDR3 DNA sequence: TGTGCCAGCAGCTTCTTTACCGGGACTAGCGGGATCACGTCCAATGAGCAGTTCTTC.

V gene TRBV7-9 combines with J gene TRBJ2-2; 7 bases fit TRBD2. The V and J ends lost 5 bases and 0 bases, in that order; junction bases with no gene match: 9. The CDR3 is 17 amino acids. Germline CDR1 reads SEHNR; CDR2 reads FQNEAQ (reference sequence). The CDR3: CASSTRDYISNTGELFF. Written as DNA, the CDR3 is TGTGCCAGCAGCACAAGGGACTACATCTCGAACACCGGGGAGCTGTTTTTT.

V usage is TRBV27 and J usage is TRBJ2-7, with TRBD1 matching over 7 bases. Losses at the gene ends were 6 bases for V and 0 bases for J; bases not matched to a gene: 8. CDR1 MNHEY and CDR2 SMNVEV come from the germline V gene (reference sequence). The CDR3 contains 15 residues. The CDR3 nucleotides read TGTGCCAGCAGACTCGACAGGGTTAGCTCCTACGAGCAGTACTTC. Translated: CASRLDRVSSYEQYF.

The V and J genes are TRBV18 and TRBJ2-3; TRBD1 matches 7 bases. The V gene's germline CDR1 is KGHSH and CDR2 LQKENI. V was clipped by 6 bases and J by 3 bases; unmatched bases: 6. The CDR3 runs 14 residues. The CDR3 protein is CASSRDSLTDTQYF. The CDR3 nucleotides are TGTGCCAGCTCCCGGGACAGCCTAACAGATACGCAGTATTTT.

The chain uses TRBV4-3 and TRBJ1-1; no reliable D call. The CDR3 length is 14 residues. Per the germline V gene, CDR1 is LGHNA and CDR2 is YSLEER. The ends were cut back, 2 bases at V and 1 base at J, with 8 bases in the middle. The CDR3 sequence: CASSQSLQNTEAFF. CDR3 in DNA: TGCGCCAGCAGCCAATCCCTACAGAACACTGAAGCTTTCTTT.